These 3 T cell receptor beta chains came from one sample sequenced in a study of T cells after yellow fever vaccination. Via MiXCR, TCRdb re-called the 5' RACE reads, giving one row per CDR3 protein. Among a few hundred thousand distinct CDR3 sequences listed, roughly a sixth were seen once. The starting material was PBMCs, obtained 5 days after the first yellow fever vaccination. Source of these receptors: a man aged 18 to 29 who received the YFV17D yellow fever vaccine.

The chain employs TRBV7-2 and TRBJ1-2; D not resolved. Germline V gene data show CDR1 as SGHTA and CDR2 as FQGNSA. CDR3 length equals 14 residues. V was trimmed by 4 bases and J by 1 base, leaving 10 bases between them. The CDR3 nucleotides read TGTGCCAGCAGCTCCCAGGCTTTTAACTATGGCTACACCTTC. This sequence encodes CASSSQAFNYGYTF.

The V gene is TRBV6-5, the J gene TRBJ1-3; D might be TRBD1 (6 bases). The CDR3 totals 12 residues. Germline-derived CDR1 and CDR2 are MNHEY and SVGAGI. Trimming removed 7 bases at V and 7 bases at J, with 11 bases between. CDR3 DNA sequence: TGTGCCAGCACACAGGGAGACAACACCATATATTTT. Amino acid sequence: CASTQGDNTIYF.

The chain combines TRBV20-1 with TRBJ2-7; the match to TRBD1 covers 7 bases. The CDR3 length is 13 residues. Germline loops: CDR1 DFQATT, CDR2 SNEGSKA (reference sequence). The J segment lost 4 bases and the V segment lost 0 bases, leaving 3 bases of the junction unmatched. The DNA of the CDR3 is TGCAGTGCTAGAGATACAGGGGTGTACGAGCAGTACGTC. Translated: CSARDTGVYEQYV.